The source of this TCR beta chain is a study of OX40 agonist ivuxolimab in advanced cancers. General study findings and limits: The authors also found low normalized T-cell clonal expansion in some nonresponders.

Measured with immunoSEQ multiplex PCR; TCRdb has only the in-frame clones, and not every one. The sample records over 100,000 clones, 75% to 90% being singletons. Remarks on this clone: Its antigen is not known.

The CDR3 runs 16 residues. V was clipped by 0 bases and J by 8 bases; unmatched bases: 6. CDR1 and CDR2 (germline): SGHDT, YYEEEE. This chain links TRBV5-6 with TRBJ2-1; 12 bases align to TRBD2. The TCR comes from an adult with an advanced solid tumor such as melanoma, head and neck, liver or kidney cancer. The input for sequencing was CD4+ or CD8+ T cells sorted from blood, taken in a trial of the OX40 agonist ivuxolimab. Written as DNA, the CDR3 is TGTGCCAGCAGCTTGGTAGCGACTAGCGGGGGAGATGAGCAGTTCTTC. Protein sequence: CASSLVATSGGDEQFF.